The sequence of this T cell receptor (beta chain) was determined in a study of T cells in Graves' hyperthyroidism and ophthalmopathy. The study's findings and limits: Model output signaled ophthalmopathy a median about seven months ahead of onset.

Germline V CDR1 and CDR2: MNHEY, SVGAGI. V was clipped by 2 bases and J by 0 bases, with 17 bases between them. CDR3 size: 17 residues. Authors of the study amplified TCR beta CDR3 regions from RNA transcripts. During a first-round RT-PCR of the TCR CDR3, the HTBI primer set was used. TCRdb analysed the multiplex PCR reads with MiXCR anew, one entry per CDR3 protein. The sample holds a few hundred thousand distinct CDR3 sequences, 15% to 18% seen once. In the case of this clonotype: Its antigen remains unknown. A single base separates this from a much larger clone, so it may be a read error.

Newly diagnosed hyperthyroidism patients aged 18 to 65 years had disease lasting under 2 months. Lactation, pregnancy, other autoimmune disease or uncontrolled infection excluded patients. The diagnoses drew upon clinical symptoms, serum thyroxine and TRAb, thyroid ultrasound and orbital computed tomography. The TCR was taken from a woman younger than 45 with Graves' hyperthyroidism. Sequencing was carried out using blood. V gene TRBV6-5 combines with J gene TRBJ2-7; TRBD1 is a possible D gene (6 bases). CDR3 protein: CASSYASGGASSYEQYF. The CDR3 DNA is TGTGCCAGCAGTTACGCGTCTGGGGGCGCGAGCTCCTACGAGCAGTACTTC.